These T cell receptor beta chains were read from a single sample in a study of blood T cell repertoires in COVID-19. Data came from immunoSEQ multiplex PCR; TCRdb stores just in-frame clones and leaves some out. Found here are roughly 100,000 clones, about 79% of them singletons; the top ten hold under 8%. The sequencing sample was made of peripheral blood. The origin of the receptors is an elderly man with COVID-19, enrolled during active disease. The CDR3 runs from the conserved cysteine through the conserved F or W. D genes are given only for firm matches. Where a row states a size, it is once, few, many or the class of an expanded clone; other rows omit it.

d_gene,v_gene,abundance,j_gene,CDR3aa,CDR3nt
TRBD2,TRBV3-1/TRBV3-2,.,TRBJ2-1,CASSQAVTSGSNEQFF,TGTGCCAGCAGCCAAGCGGTGACTAGCGGGAGTAATGAGCAGTTCTTC
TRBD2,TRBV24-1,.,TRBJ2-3,CATSKSAGASTDTQYF,TGTGCCACCAGTAAGTCGGCGGGAGCTAGCACAGATACGCAGTATTTT
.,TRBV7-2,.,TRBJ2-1,CASSFISAHTQFF,TGTGCCAGCAGCTTCATTAGCGCCCACACACAGTTCTTC
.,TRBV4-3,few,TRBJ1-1,CASSQSRTGDNPFF,TGCGCCAGCAGCCAGTCCAGGACGGGAGACAACCCTTTCTTT
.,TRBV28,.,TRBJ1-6,CASSFLGSSYNSPLHF,TGTGCCAGCAGTTTCTTGGGCAGCTCCTATAATTCACCCCTCCACTTT
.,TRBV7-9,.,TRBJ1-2,CASSLSQGYYGYTF,TGTGCCAGCAGCTTATCACAGGGCTACTATGGCTACACCTTC
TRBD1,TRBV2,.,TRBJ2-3,CASSGGQGGTDTQYF,TGTGCCAGCAGTGGGGGACAGGGGGGAACAGATACGCAGTATTTT
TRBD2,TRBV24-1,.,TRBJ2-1,CATSDSSGRMSGEQFF,TGTGCCACCAGTGATTCTAGCGGGCGGATGAGCGGTGAGCAGTTCTTC
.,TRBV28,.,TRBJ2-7,CASSNEGLGGYEQYF,TGTGCCAGCAGTAACGAGGGCCTGGGGGGCTACGAGCAGTACTTC
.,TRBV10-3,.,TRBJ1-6,CAISDTGNSPLHF,TGTGCCATCAGTGATACAGGGAACTCACCCCTCCACTTT
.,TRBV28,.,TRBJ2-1,CASSPDARDSYNEQFF,TGTGCCAGCAGTCCGGACGCCAGGGACTCCTACAATGAGCAGTTCTTC
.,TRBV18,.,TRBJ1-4,CASSPLGERLFF,TGTGCCAGCTCACCACTGGGAGAAAGACTGTTTTTT
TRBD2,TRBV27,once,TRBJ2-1,CASSFLAGVEQFF,TGTGCCAGCAGTTTTCTAGCGGGAGTTGAGCAGTTCTTC
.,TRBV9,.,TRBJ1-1,CASSPGGRTEAFF,TGTGCCAGCAGCCCGGGGGGGAGGACTGAAGCTTTCTTT
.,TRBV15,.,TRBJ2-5,CATSRVLVFGQETQYF,TGTGCCACCAGCAGAGTGTTAGTCTTCGGCCAAGAGACCCAGTACTTC
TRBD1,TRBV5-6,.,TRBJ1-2,CASSLPGTGVVTTGYTF,TGTGCCAGCAGCTTACCCGGGACAGGTGTCGTAACTACTGGCTACACCTTC
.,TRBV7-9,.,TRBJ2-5,CASSPSGSETQYF,TGTGCCAGCAGCCCGAGCGGGTCAGAGACCCAGTACTTC
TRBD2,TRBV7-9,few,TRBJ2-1,CASSLLSGRAEQFF,TGTGCCAGCAGCTTACTAAGCGGGAGGGCTGAGCAGTTCTTC
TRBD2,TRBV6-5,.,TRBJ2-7,CASSFESSGGYEQYF,TGTGCCAGCAGCTTCGAATCTAGCGGTGGCTACGAGCAGTACTTC
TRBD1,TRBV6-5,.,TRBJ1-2,CASSYGGQSNYGYTF,TGTGCCAGCAGTTATGGGGGACAGTCTAACTATGGCTACACCTTC
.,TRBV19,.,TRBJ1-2,CASSIDRQGGRGYTF,TGTGCCAGTAGTATAGATCGGCAGGGAGGGAGAGGCTACACCTTC
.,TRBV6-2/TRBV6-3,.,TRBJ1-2,CASRPGGVYGYTF,TGTGCCAGCAGACCTGGCGGTGTCTATGGCTACACCTTC
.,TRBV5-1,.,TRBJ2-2,CASSSYTSTGELFF,TGCGCCAGCAGTTCGTATACAAGCACCGGGGAGCTGTTTTTT
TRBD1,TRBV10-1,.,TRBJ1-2,CASSESKTGGYGYTF,TGCGCCAGCAGTGAGTCAAAGACAGGGGGCTATGGCTACACCTTC
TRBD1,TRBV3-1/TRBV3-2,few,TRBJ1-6,CASSQTTGVVSPLHF,TGTGCCAGCAGCCAGACGACAGGGGTGGTTTCACCCCTCCACTTT
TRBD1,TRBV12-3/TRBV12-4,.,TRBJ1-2,CASSLTGDYGYTF,TGTGCCAGCAGTTTGACAGGGGACTATGGCTACACCTTC
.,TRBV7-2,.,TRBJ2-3,CASRGPSADTQYF,TGTGCCAGCAGGGGCCCTAGCGCAGATACGCAGTATTTT
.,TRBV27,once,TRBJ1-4,CASSLRTATNEKLFF,TGTGCCAGCAGTTTAAGAACAGCAACTAATGAAAAACTGTTTTTT
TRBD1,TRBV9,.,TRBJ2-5,CASSVGTEETQYF,TGTGCCAGCAGCGTTGGGACAGAAGAGACCCAGTACTTC
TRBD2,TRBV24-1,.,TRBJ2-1,CATSDYLAGVDNEQFF,TGTGCCACCAGTGACTATTTAGCGGGAGTGGACAATGAGCAGTTCTTC
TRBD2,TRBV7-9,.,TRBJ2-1,CASSLGPSGALGDEQFF,TGTGCCAGCAGCTTAGGTCCTAGCGGAGCCCTTGGGGATGAGCAGTTCTTC
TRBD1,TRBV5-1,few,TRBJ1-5,CASSPRGQDQPQHF,TGCGCCAGCTCCCCCAGGGGGCAGGATCAGCCCCAGCATTTT
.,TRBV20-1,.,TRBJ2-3,CSAPAGNTQYF,TGCAGTGCCCCCGCAGGCAATACGCAGTATTTT
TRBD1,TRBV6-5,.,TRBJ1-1,CASSYLGQGGTEAFF,TGTGCCAGCAGTTACCTTGGACAGGGCGGAACTGAAGCTTTCTTT
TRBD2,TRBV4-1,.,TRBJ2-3,CASSPNRLAGGPDPTDTQYF,TGCGCCAGCAGCCCAAATCGGTTAGCGGGAGGGCCAGACCCCACAGATACGCAGTATTTT
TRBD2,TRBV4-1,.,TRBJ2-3,CASSQGRVTGGPDTQYF,TGCGCCAGCAGCCAAGGGAGGGTAACGGGAGGGCCCGATACGCAGTATTTT
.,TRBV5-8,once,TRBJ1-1,CASSLWGRGGAFF,TGTGCCAGCAGCTTGTGGGGAAGGGGGGGAGCTTTCTTT
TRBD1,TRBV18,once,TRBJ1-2,CASSPSSTGTNYGYTF,TGTGCCAGCTCACCCTCGTCGACAGGGACTAACTATGGCTACACCTTC
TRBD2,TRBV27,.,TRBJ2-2,CASSRAGALTGELFF,TGTGCCAGCAGTCGAGCGGGAGCCCTGACCGGGGAGCTGTTTTTT
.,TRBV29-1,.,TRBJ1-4,CSVEVERGELFF,TGCAGCGTTGAAGTAGAGCGGGGAGAACTGTTTTTT
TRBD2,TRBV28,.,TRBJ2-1,CASTGTSGRSSYNEQFF,TGTGCCAGCACCGGGACTAGCGGGCGGAGCTCCTACAATGAGCAGTTCTTC
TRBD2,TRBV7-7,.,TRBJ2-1,CASSQGVLAGISYNEQFF,TGTGCTAGCAGTCAAGGGGTACTAGCGGGAATTTCCTACAATGAGCAGTTCTTC
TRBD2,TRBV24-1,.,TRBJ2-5,CATSDPAREGQETQYF,TGTGCCACCAGTGATCCAGCGCGGGAGGGCCAAGAGACCCAGTACTTC
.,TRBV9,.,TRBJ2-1,CASSADSIYNEQFF,TGTGCCAGCAGCGCAGACAGTATTTACAATGAGCAGTTCTTC
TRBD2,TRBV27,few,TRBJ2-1,CASSAMGLPYNEQFF,TGTGCCAGCAGTGCAATGGGACTACCCTACAATGAGCAGTTCTTC
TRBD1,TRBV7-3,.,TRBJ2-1,CASSPRTGGNEQFF,TGTGCCAGCAGCCCACGGACAGGGGGCAATGAGCAGTTCTTC
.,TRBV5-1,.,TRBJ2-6,CASSYANVLTF,TGCGCCAGCAGTTATGCCAACGTCCTGACTTTC
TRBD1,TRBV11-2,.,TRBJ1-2,CASSRPGQMGGYTF,TGTGCCAGCAGCCGCCCGGGACAGATGGGTGGCTACACCTTC
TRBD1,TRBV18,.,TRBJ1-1,CASSPGSGGEAFF,TGTGCCAGCTCACCAGGCTCAGGGGGAGAAGCTTTCTTT
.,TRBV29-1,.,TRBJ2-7,CSVRGRDGAYEQYF,TGCAGCGTTAGGGGGAGGGACGGAGCCTACGAGCAGTACTTC
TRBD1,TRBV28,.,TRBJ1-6,CASSLPQGDNSPLHF,TGTGCCAGCAGCCTCCCCCAGGGGGATAATTCACCCCTCCACTTT
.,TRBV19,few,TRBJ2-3,CASSRLDTQYF,TGTGCCAGTAGTAGACTAGATACGCAGTATTTT
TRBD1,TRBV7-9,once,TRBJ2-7,CASSLFPRGRHEQYF,TGTGCCAGCAGCTTATTTCCGAGGGGGCGCCACGAGCAGTACTTC
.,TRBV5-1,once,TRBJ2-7,CASSLERVASYEQYF,TGCGCCAGCAGCTTGGAGAGGGTGGCGTCCTACGAGCAGTACTTC